This TCR beta chain was sequenced for a study of cytomegalovirus exposure and HLA in healthy donors. Germline values: CDR1 MNHNS, CDR2 SASEGT. J gave up 5 bases and V 2 bases, and 5 bases lay outside the gene matches. This CDR3 is built from 16 residues. The PCR used 60 Vbeta and 13 Jbeta primers. Profiling relied on immunoSEQ multiplex PCR, and the TCRdb table lists in-frame clones only, not all of them. The sample has approximately 120,000 clones. This receptor was taken from a man aged 25 to 40 in good health and CMV-seronegative. Sequenced sample: PBMCs. This chain connects TRBV6-1 to TRBJ1-6, with TRBD1 matching over 8 bases. The CDR3 protein is CASSEFTGGDNSPLHF. In DNA form, the CDR3 reads TGTGCCAGCAGTGAATTTACAGGGGGGGATAATTCACCCCTCCACTTT.